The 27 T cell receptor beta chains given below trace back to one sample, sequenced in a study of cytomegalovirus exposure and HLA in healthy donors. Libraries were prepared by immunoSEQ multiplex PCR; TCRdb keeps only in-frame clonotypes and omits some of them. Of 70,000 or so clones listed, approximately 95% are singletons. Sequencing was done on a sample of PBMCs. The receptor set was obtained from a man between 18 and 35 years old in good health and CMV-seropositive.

The CDR3: CAWSVQGRFGTDTQYF. CDR3 nucleotide sequence: TGTGCCTGGAGTGTGCAGGGAAGGTTCGGCACAGATACGCAGTATTTT. The chain uses TRBV30 and TRBJ2-3; D is possibly TRBD1 (5 bases). CDR1 GTSNPN and CDR2 SVGIG come from the germline V gene (reference sequence). The CDR3 is made up of 16 amino acids. With 0 bases removed from V and 1 base from J, the gap between germline ends came to 14 bases.

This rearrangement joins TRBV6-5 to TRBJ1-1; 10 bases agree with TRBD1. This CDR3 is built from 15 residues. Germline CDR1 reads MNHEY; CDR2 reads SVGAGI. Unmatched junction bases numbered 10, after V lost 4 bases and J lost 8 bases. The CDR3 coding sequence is TGTGCCAGCAGTTTAGGGGACAGGGGTAAAAGAGAAGCTTTCTTT. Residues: CASSLGDRGKREAFF.

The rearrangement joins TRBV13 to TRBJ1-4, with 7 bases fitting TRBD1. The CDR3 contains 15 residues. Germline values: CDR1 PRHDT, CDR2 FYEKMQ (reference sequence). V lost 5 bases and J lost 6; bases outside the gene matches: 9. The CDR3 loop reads CASSTWDRSDEKLFF. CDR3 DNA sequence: TGTGCCAGCAGCACATGGGACAGAAGCGATGAAAAACTGTTTTTT.

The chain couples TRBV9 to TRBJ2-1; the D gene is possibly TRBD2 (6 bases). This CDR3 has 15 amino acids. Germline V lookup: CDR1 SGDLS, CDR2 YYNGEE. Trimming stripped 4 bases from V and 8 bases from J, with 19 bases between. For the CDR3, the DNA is TGTGCCAGCAGCTTCCGACTAGGAACGGCCTATGAGCAGTTCTTC. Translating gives CASSFRLGTAYEQFF.

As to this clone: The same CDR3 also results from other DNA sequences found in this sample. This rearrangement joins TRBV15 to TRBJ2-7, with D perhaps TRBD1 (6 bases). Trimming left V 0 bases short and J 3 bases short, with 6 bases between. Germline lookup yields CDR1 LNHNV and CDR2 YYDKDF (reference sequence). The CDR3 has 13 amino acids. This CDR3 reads CATSRDRGYEQYF. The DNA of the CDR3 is TGTGCCACCAGCAGAGACAGGGGCTACGAGCAGTACTTC. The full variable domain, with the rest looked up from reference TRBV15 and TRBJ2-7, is DAMVIQNPRYQVTQFGKPVTLSCSQTLNHNVMYWYQQKSSQAPKLLFHYYDKDFNNEADTPDNFQSRRPNTSFCFLDIRSPGLGDTAMYLCATSRDRGYEQYFGPGTRLTVT.

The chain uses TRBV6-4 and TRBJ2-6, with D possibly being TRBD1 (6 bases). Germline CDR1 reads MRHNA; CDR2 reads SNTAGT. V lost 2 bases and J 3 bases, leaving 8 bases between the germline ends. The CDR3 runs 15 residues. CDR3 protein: CASSDTGFGANVLTF. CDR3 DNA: TGTGCCAGCAGTGACACAGGGTTTGGGGCCAACGTCCTGACTTTC.

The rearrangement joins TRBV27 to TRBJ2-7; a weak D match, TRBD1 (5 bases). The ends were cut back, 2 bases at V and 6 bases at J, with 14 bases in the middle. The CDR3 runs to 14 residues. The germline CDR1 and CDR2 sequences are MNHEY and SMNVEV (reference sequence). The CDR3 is CASSLEAGQSEQYF. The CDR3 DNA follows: TGTGCCAGCAGTTTAGAGGCAGGACAAAGCGAGCAGTACTTC.

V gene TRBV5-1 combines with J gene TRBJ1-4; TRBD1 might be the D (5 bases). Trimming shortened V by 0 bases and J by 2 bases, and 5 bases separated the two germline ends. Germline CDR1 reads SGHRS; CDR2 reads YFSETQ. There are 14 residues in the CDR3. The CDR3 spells CASSLGQTNEKLFF. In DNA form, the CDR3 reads TGCGCCAGCAGCTTGGGACAGACTAATGAAAAACTGTTTTTT. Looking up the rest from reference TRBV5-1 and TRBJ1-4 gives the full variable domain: KAGVTQTPRYLIKTRGQQVTLSCSPISGHRSVSWYQQTPGQGLQFLFEYFSETQRNKGNFPGRFSGRQFSNSRSEMNVSTLELGDSALYLCASSLGQTNEKLFFGSGTQLSVL.

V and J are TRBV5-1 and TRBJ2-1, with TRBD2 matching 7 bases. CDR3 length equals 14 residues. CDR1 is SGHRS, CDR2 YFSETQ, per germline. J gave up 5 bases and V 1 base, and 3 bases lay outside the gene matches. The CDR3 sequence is CASSLRAGHNEQFF. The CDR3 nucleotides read TGCGCCAGCAGCTTGAGAGCGGGGCACAATGAGCAGTTCTTC.

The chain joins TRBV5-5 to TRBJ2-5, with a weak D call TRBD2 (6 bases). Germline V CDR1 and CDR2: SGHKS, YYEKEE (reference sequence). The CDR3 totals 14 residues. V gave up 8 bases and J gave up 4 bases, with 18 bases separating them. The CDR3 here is CASDPLEGRETQYF. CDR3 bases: TGTGCCAGTGATCCCTTGGAGGGCCGAGAGACCCAGTACTTC.

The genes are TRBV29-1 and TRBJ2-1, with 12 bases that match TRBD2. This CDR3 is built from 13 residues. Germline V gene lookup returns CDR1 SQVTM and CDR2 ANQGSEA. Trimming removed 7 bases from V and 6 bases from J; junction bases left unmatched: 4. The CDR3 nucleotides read TGCAGCGCCGCTAGCGGGAGGGCCAATGAGCAGTTCTTC. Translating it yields CSAASGRANEQFF.

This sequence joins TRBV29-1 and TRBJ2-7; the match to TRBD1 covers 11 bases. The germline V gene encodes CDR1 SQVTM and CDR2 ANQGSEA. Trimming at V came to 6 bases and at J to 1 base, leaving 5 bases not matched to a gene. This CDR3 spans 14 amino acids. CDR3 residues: CSVLGQGESYEQYF. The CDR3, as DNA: TGCAGCGTACTGGGACAGGGGGAGTCCTACGAGCAGTACTTC.

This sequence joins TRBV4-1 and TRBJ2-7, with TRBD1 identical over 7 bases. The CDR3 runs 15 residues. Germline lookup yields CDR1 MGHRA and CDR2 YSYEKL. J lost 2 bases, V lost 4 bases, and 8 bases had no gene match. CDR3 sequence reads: CASSRDDREPYEQYF. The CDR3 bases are TGCGCCAGCAGCCGGGATGACAGGGAACCCTACGAGCAGTACTTC.

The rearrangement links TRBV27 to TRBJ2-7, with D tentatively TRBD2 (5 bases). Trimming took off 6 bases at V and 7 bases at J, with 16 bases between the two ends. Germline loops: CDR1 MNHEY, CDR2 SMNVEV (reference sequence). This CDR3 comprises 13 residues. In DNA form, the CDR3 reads TGTGCCAGCAGCAGCGCCTGGACGGGGGAGCAGTACTTC. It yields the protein CASSSAWTGEQYF.

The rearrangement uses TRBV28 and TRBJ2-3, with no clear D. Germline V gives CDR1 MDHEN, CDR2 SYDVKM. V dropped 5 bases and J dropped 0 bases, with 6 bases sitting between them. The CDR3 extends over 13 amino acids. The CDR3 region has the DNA TGTGCCAGCAGTCTTAAAAGCACAGATACGCAGTATTTT. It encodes CASSLKSTDTQYF.

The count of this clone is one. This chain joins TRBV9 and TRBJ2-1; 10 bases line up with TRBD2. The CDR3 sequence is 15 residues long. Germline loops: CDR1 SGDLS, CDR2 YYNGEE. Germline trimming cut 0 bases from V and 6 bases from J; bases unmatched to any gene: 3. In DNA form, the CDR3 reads TGTGCCAGCAGCGTAGGCACTAGCGGGACCAATGAGCAGTTCTTC. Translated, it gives CASSVGTSGTNEQFF.

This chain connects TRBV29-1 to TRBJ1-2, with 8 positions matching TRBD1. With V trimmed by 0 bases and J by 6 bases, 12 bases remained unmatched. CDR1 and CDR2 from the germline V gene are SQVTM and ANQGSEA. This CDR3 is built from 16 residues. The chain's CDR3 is CSVEDQGTGGFDGYTF. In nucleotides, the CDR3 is TGCAGCGTTGAAGATCAAGGGACAGGAGGCTTCGATGGCTACACCTTC.

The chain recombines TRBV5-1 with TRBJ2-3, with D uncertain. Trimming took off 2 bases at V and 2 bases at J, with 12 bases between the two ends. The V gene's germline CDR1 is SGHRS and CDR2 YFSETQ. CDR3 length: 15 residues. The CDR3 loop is CASSFTPQITDTQYF. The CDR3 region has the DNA TGCGCCAGCAGCTTCACGCCACAGATCACAGATACGCAGTATTTT.

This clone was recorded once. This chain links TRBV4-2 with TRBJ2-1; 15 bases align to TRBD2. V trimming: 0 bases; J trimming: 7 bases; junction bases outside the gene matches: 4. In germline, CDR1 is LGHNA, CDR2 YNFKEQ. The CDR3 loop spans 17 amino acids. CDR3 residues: CASSQDPGTSGGNEQFF. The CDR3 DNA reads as TGTGCCAGCAGCCAAGACCCCGGGACTAGCGGGGGGAATGAGCAGTTCTTC.

The CDR3 here is CSGLAGGYEQYF. The DNA of the CDR3 is TGCAGCGGGTTAGCGGGAGGCTACGAGCAGTACTTC. The chain links TRBV29-1 to TRBJ2-7; TRBD2 agrees at 10 bases. This CDR3 is 12 amino acids long. Germline assignment: CDR1 SQVTM and CDR2 ANQGSEA. V was clipped by 7 bases and J by 3 bases; unmatched bases: 3.

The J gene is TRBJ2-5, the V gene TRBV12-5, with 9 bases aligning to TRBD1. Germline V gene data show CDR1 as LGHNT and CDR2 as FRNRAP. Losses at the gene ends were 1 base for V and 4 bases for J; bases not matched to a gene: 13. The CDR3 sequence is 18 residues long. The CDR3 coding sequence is TGTGCTAGTGGTTTGGCTACAGGGGGCGTCCGGATCGCAGAGACCCAGTACTTC. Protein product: CASGLATGGVRIAETQYF.

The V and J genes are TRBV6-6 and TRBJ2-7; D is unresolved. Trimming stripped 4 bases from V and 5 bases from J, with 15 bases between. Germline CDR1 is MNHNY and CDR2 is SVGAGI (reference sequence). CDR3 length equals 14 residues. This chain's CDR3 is CASSSRLVPDEQYF. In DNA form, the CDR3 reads TGTGCCAGCAGTTCCAGGTTGGTTCCTGACGAGCAGTACTTC.

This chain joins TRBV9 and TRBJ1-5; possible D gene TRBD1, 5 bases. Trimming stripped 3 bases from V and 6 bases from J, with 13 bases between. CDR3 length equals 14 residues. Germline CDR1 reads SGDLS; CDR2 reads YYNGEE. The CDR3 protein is CASSAGAGIQPQHF. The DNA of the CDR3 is TGTGCCAGCAGCGCCGGAGCAGGGATTCAGCCCCAGCATTTT.

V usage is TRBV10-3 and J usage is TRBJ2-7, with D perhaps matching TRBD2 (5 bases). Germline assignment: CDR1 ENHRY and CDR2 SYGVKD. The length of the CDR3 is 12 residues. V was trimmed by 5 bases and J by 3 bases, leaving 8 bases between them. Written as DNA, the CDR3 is TGTGCCATCAGTAGCGGAGACTACGAGCAGTACTTC. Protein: CAISSGDYEQYF.

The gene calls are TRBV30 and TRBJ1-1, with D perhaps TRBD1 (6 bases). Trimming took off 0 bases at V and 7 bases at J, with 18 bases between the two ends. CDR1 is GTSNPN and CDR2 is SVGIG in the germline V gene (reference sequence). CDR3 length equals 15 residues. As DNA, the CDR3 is TGTGCCTGGAGTGTTCCTTCACAGGGATTCGATGAAGCTTTCTTT. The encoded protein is CAWSVPSQGFDEAFF.

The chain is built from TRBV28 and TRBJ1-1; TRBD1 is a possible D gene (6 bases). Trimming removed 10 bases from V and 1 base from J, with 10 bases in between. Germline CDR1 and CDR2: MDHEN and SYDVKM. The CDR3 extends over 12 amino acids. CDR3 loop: CATSRGNTEAFF. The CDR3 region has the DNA TGTGCCACCTCCAGGGGGAACACTGAAGCTTTCTTT.

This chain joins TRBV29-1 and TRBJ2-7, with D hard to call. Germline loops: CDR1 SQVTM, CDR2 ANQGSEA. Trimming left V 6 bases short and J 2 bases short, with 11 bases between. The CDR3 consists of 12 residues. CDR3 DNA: TGCAGCGTCTATGACACGACCTACGAGCAGTACTTC. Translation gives CSVYDTTYEQYF.